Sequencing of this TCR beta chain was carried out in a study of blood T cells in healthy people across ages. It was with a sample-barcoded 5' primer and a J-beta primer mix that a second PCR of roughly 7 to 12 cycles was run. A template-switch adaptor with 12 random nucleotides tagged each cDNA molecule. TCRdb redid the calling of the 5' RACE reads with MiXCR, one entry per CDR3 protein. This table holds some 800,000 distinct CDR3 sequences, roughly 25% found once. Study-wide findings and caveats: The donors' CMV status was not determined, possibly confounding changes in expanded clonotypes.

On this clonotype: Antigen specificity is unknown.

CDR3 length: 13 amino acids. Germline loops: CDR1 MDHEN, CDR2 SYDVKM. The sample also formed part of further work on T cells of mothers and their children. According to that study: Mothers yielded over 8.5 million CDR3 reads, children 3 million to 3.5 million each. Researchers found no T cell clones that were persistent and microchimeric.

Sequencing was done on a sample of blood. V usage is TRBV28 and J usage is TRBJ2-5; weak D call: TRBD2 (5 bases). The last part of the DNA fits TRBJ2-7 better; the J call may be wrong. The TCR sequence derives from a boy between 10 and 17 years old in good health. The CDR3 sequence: CASNHGKGYEQYF. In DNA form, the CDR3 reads TGTGCCAGCAATCACGGGAAGGGCTACGAGCAGTACTTC.